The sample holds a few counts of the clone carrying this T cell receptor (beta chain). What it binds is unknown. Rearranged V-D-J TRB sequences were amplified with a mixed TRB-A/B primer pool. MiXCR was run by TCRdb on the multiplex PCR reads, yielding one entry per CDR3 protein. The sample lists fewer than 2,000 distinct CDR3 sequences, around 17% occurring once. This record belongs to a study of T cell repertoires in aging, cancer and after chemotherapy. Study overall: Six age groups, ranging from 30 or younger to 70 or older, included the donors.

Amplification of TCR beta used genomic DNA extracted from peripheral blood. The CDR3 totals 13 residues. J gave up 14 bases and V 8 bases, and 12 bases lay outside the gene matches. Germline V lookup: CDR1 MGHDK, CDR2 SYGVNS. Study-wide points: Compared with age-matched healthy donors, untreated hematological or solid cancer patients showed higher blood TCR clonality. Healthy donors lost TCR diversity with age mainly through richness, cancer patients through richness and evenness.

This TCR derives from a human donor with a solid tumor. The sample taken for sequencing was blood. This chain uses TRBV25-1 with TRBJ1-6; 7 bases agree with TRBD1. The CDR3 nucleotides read TGTGCCAGCTCTGGACAGGTCGCCCGGACCCTCCACTTT. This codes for CASSGQVARTLHF.